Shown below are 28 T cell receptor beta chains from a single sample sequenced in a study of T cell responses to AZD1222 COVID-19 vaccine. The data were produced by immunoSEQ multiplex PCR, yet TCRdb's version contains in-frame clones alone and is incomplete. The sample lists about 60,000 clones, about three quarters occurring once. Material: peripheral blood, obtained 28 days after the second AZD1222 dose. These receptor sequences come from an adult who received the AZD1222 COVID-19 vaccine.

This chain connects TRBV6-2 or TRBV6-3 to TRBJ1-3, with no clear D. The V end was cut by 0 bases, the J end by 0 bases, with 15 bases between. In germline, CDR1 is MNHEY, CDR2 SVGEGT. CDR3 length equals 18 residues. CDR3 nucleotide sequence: TGTGCCAGCAGTTACTCGTCCGCTCGGGATTTCTCTGGAAACACCATATATTTT. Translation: CASSYSSARDFSGNTIYF.

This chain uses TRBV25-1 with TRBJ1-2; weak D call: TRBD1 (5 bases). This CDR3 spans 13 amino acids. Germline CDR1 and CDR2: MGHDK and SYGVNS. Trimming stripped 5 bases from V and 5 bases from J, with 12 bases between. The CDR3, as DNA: TGTGCCAGCAGTTGGGGGGGAACATATGGCTACACCTTC. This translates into CASSWGGTYGYTF.

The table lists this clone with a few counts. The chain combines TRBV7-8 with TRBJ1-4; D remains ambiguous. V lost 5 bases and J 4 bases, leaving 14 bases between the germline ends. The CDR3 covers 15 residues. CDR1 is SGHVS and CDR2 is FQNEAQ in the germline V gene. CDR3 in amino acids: CASSPRVGLNEKLFF. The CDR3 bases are TGTGCCAGCAGCCCCCGGGTTGGCCTTAATGAAAAACTGTTTTTT.

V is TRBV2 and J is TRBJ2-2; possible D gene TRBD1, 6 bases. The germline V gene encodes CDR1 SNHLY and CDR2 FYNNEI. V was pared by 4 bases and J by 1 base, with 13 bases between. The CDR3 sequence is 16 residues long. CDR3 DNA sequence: TGTGCCAGCAGTGTGAGGGGGTCGGGGAACACCGGGGAGCTGTTTTTT. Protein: CASSVRGSGNTGELFF.

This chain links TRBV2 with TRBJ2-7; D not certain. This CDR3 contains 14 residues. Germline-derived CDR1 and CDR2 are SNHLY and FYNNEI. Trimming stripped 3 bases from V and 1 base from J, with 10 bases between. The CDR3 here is CASSEWTGSYEQYF. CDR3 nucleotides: TGTGCCAGCAGTGAGTGGACCGGGTCCTACGAGCAGTACTTC.

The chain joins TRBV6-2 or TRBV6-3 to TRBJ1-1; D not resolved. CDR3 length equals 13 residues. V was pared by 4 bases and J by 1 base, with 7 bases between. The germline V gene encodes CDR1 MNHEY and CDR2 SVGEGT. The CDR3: CASSWRENTEAFF. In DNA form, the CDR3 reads TGTGCCAGCAGTTGGCGGGAGAACACTGAAGCTTTCTTT.

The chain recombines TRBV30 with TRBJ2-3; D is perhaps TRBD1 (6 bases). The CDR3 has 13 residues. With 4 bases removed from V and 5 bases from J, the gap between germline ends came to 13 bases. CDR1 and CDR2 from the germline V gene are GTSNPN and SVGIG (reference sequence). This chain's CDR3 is CAWITGSGDTQYF. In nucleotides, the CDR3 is TGTGCCTGGATTACAGGGAGTGGAGATACGCAGTATTTT.

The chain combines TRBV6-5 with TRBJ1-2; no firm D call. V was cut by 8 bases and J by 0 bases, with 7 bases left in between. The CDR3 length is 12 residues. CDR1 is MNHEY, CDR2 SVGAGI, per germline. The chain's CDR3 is CASAKANYGYTF. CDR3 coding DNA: TGTGCCAGCGCTAAAGCTAACTATGGCTACACCTTC.

CDR3 loop: CASSLGGAREQFF. Here the CDR3 DNA reads TGTGCCAGCAGTTTGGGAGGGGCTAGGGAGCAGTTCTTC. The chain combines TRBV12-3 or TRBV12-4 with TRBJ2-1, with 7 bases that match TRBD2. The length of the CDR3 is 13 residues. Germline trimming cut 3 bases from V and 10 bases from J; bases unmatched to any gene: 6.

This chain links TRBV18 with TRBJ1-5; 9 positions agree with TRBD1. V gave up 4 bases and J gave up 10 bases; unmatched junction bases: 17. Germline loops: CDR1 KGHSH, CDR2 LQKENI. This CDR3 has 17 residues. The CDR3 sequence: CASSRDSPGTGTVPQHF. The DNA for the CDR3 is TGTGCCAGCTCACGCGACTCCCCCGGGACAGGGACGGTCCCCCAGCATTTT.

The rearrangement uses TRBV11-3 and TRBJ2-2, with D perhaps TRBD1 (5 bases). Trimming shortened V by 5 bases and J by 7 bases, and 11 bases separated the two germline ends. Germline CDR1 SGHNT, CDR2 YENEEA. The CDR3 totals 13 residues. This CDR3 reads CASSPKTVGELFF. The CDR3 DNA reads TGTGCCAGCAGCCCCAAGACAGTCGGGGAGCTGTTTTTT.

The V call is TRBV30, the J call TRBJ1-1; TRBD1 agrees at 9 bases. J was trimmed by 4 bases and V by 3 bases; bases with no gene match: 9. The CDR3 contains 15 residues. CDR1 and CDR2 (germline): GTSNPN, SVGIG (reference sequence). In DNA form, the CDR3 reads TGTGCCTGGAGCGATGGGGGACAGGGTTTCACTGAAGCTTTCTTT. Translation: CAWSDGGQGFTEAFF.

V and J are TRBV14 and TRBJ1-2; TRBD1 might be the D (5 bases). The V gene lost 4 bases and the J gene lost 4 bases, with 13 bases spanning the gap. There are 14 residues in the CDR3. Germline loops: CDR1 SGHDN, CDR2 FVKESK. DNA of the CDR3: TGTGCCAGCAGCCTCTACGGGACCAGCTATGGCTACACCTTC. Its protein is CASSLYGTSYGYTF. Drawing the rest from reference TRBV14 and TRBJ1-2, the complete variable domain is EAGVTQFPSHSVIEKGQTVTLRCDPISGHDNLYWYRRVMGKEIKFLLHFVKESKQDESGMPNNRFLAERTGGTYSTLKVQPAELEDSGVYFCASSLYGTSYGYTFGSGTRLTVV.

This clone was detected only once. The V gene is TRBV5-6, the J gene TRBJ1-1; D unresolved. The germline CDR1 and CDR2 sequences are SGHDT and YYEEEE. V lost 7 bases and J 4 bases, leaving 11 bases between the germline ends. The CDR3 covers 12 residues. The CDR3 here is CASWTGSTEAFF. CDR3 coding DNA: TGTGCCAGCTGGACGGGGAGCACTGAAGCTTTCTTT.

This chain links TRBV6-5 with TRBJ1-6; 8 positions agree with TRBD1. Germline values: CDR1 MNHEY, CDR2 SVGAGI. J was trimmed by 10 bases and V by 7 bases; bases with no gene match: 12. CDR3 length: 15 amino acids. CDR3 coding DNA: TGTGCCAGCACACGCCCCAACAGGGGGGACTCACCCCTCCACTTT. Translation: CASTRPNRGDSPLHF.

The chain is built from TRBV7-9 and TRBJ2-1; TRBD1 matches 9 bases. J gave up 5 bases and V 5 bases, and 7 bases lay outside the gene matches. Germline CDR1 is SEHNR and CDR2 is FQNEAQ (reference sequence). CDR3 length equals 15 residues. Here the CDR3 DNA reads TGTGCCAGCAGCACAGGGACAGGGAACGACAATGAGCAGTTCTTC. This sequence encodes CASSTGTGNDNEQFF. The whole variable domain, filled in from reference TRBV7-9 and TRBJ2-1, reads DTGVSQNPRHKITKRGQNVTFRCDPISEHNRLYWYRQTLGQGPEFLTYFQNEAQLEKSRLLSDRFSAERPKGSFSTLEIQRTEQGDSAMYLCASSTGTGNDNEQFFGPGTRLTVL.

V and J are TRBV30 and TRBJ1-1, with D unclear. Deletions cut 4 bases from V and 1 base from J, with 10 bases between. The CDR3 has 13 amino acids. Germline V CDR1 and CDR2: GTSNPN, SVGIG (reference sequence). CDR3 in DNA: TGTGCCTGGAAACGCTACGGGAACACTGAAGCTTTCTTT. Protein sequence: CAWKRYGNTEAFF.

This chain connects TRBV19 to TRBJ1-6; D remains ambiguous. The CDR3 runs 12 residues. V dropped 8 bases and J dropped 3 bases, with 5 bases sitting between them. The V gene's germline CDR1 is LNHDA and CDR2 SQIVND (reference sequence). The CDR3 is CASQDYNSPLHF. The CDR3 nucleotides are TGTGCCAGTCAGGACTATAATTCACCCCTCCACTTT. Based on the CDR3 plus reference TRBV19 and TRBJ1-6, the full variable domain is DGGITQSPKYLFRKEGQNVTLSCEQNLNHDAMYWYRQDPGQGLRLIYYSQIVNDFQKGDIAEGYSVSREKKESFPLTVTSAQKNPTAFYLCASQDYNSPLHFGNGTRLTVT.

The CDR3 protein is CASSYGGSRNTEAFF. For the CDR3, the DNA is TGTGCCAGCAGTTATGGCGGGAGCCGGAACACTGAAGCTTTCTTT. The chain links TRBV6-7 to TRBJ1-1; D gene ambiguous. TRBV6-7 belongs to the ORF category, with a function that is uncertain. The CDR3 length is 15 residues. The V gene lost 3 bases and the J gene lost 1 base, with 12 bases spanning the gap.

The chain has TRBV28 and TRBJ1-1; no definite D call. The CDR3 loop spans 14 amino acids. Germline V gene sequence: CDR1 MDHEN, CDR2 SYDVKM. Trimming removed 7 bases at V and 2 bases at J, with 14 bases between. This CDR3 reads CASNQGSVNTEAFF. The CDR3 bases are TGTGCCAGCAACCAAGGGAGCGTTAACACTGAAGCTTTCTTT.

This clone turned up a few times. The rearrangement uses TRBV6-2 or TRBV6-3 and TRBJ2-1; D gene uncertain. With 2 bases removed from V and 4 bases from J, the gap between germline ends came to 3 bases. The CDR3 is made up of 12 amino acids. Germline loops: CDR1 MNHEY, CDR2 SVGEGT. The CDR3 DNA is TGTGCCAGCAGTTACGGGTACAATGAGCAGTTCTTC. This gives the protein CASSYGYNEQFF.

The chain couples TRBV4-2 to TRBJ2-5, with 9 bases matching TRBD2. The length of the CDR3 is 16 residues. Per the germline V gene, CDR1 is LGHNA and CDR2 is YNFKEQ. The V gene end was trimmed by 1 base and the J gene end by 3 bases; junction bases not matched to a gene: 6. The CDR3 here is CASSQGAGLAEETQYF. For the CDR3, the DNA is TGTGCCAGCAGCCAAGGAGCGGGACTAGCAGAAGAGACCCAGTACTTC.

CDR3 protein: CSVAGRGGNQPQHF. The CDR3, as DNA: TGCAGCGTTGCAGGGAGGGGAGGCAATCAGCCCCAGCATTTT. The chain is built from TRBV29-1 and TRBJ1-5, with D tentatively TRBD1 (5 bases). Germline V gene sequence: CDR1 SQVTM, CDR2 ANQGSEA. CDR3 length: 14 amino acids. V was cut by 4 bases and J by 2 bases, with 12 bases left in between.

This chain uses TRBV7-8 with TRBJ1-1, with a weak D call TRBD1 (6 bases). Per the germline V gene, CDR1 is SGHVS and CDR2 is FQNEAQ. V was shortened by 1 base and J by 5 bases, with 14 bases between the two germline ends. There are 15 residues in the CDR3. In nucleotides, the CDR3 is TGTGCCAGCAGCTTAGTTGGGGGGGCAGGAACTGAAGCTTTCTTT. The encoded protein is CASSLVGGAGTEAFF.

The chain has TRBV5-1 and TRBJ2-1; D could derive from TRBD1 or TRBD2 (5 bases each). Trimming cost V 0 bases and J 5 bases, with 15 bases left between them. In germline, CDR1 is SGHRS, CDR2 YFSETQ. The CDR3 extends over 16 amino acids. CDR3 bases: TGCGCCAGCAGCTTGGACGGGGTGAGGGGACACAATGAGCAGTTCTTC. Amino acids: CASSLDGVRGHNEQFF.

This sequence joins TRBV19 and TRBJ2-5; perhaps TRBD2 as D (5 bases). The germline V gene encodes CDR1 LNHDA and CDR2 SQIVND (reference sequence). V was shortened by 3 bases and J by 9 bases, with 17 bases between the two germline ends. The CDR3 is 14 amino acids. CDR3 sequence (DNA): TGTGCCAGTAGTATCCTAGGCTCGGGGTCTTCCCAGTACTTC. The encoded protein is CASSILGSGSSQYF.

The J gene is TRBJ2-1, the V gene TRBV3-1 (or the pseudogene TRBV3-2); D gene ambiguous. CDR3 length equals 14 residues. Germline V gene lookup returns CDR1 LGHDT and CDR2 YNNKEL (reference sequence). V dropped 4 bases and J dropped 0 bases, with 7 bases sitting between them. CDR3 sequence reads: CASSPWTSYNEQFF. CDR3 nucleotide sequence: TGTGCCAGCAGCCCTTGGACCTCCTACAATGAGCAGTTCTTC.

For the CDR3, the DNA is TGTGCCAGCAGCAATGGGATCCCCAATCAGCCCCAGCATTTT. This encodes CASSNGIPNQPQHF. The V call is TRBV7-2, the J call TRBJ1-5; D uncertain. CDR1 is SGHTA, CDR2 FQGNSA, per germline. The CDR3 loop spans 14 amino acids. V dropped 5 bases and J dropped 3 bases, with 11 bases sitting between them.